A selection of T cell receptor beta chains follows, all from one sample in a study of blood T cell repertoires in COVID-19. Method: immunoSEQ multiplex PCR; TCRdb's copy keeps in-frame clones and lacks some. The sample shows about 110,000 clones, 84% of them seen only once. Sequencing was done on a sample of peripheral blood. The receptors come from a woman between 50 and 59 years old with acute or convalescent COVID-19. The CDR3 runs from the conserved cysteine through the conserved F or W. The D gene is left open where the match is weak. The size entry is marked missing in some rows and otherwise reads once, few, many or a size class.

V	D	size	J	CDR3	DNA
TRBV19	TRBD1	NA	TRBJ2-1	CASSIQGARDEQFF	TGTGCCAGTAGTATACAGGGGGCACGGGATGAGCAGTTCTTC
TRBV11-2	NA	NA	TRBJ1-1	CASSLQGGTEAFF	TGTGCCAGCAGCTTACAAGGGGGCACTGAAGCTTTCTTT
TRBV3-1/TRBV3-2	NA	NA	TRBJ2-3	CASSQGTVLTDTQYF	TGTGCCAGCAGCCAAGGGACAGTCCTCACAGATACGCAGTATTTT
TRBV2	NA	NA	TRBJ1-2	CARRLQGGGNYGYTF	TGTGCCAGACGATTACAGGGTGGAGGTAACTATGGCTACACCTTC
TRBV18	TRBD1	NA	TRBJ1-2	CASSPLPGQGNNYGYTF	TGTGCCAGCTCACCACTCCCGGGACAGGGCAATAACTATGGCTACACCTTC
TRBV2	TRBD1	NA	TRBJ2-7	CASSGGQGYYEQYF	TGTGCCAGCAGTGGGGGACAGGGCTACTACGAGCAGTACTTC
TRBV5-1	TRBD2	NA	TRBJ2-1	CASSLDRAGDYNEQFF	TGCGCCAGCAGCTTGGATCGGGCGGGGGACTACAATGAGCAGTTCTTC
TRBV4-1	TRBD1	NA	TRBJ1-4	CASSRTLPTGGDEKLFF	TGCGCCAGCAGCCGAACCCTTCCGACAGGGGGGGATGAAAAACTGTTTTTT
TRBV5-1	TRBD2	NA	TRBJ2-5	CASSLIAGGPETQYF	TGCGCCAGCAGCTTAATAGCGGGCGGTCCGGAGACCCAGTACTTC
TRBV5-6	NA	NA	TRBJ1-2	CASSITRAGYTF	TGTGCCAGCAGCATTACCAGGGCTGGCTACACCTTC
TRBV7-8	TRBD2	NA	TRBJ2-1	CASSFSGGGYNEQFF	TGTGCCAGCAGCTTTAGCGGGGGGGGATACAATGAGCAGTTCTTC
TRBV6-5	TRBD1	NA	TRBJ1-4	CASSFGTGTGAEKLFF	TGTGCCAGCAGTTTCGGAACCGGGACAGGGGCTGAAAAACTGTTTTTT
TRBV25-1	NA	NA	TRBJ1-6	CASGAGFDNSPLHF	TGTGCCAGCGGGGCGGGGTTCGATAATTCACCCCTCCACTTT
TRBV18	NA	NA	TRBJ2-6	CASSPPSVANVLTF	TGTGCCAGCTCACCACCGTCAGTGGCCAACGTCCTGACTTTC
TRBV9	TRBD1	once	TRBJ2-7	CASSKSGGQGPLGHEQYF	TGTGCCAGCAGTAAATCGGGGGGACAGGGGCCTCTGGGTCACGAGCAGTACTTC